This TCR beta chain was sequenced for a study of T cells in Graves' hyperthyroidism and ophthalmopathy. Criteria for exclusion of patients were uncontrolled infection, other autoimmune disease, pregnancy or lactation. Each 10 ml fresh peripheral blood draw supplied the PBMCs. Notes on this clonotype: The target antigen is unknown.

Study-wide results and limits: Ophthalmopathy was told apart from stable hyperthyroidism by a 13 V-J model.

Per germline, CDR1 SGHRS and CDR2 YFSETQ. Between the trimmed V and J ends, which lost 2 bases and 9 bases, there was a span of 14 bases. This CDR3 comprises 13 residues. Amplified TCR beta CDR3 regions came from RNA transcripts. Initially, a first-round RT-PCR of the TCR CDR3 employed the HTBI primer set. TCRdb reanalysed the multiplex PCR reads using MiXCR and keeps one entry per CDR3 protein. Counted here are hundreds of thousands of distinct CDR3 sequences, around 38% occurring once; the ten biggest clones make up 7% to 10%. The source material was blood. This sequence originates from a man aged 18 to 29 with Graves' hyperthyroidism. The chain recombines TRBV5-1 with TRBJ2-5; D not certain. The chain's CDR3 is CASSFGRQRAQYF. The CDR3 DNA sequence: TGCGCCAGCAGCTTTGGCAGGCAAAGGGCCCAGTACTTC.